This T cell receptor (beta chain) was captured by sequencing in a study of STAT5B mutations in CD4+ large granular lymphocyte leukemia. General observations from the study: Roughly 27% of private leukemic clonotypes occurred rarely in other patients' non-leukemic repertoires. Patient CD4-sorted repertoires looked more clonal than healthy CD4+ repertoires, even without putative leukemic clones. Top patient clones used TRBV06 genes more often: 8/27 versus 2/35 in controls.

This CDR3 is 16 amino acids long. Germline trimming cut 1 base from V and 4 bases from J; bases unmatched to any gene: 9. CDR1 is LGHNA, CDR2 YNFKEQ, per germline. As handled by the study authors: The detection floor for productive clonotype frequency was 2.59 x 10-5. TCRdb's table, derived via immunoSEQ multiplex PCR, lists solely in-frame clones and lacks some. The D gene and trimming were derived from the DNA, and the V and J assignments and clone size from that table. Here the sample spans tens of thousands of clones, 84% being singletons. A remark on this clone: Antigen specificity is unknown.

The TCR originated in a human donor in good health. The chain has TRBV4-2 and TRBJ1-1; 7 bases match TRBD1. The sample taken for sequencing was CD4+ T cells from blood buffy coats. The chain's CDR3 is CASSQVKGSGGTEAFF. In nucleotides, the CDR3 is TGTGCCAGCAGCCAAGTGAAGGGATCAGGGGGCACTGAAGCTTTCTTT.